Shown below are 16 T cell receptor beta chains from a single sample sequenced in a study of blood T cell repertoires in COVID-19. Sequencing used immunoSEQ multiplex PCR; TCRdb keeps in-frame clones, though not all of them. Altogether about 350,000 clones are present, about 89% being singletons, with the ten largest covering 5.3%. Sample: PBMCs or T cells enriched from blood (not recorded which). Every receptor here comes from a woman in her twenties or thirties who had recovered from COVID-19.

In DNA form, the CDR3 reads TGTGCCAGCAGCGGGGGACTAGCCGGACACGAGCAGTACTTC. Its protein product is CASSGGLAGHEQYF. The gene calls are TRBV9 and TRBJ2-7, with 9 bases aligning to TRBD2. Germline CDR1 is SGDLS and CDR2 is YYNGEE. The trim removed 3 bases at V and 5 bases at J, leaving 6 bases unmatched. The CDR3 extends over 14 amino acids.

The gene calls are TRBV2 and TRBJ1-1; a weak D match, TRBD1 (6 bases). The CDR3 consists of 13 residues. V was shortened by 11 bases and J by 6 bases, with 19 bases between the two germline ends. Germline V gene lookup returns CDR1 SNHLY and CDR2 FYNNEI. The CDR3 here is CAVQDSLLPEAFF. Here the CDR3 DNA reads TGTGCCGTACAGGACAGCCTGTTACCTGAAGCTTTCTTT.

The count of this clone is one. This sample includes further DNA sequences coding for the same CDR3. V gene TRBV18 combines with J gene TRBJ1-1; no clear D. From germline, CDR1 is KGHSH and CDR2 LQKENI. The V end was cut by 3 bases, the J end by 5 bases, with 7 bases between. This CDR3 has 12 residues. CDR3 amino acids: CASSPSNTEAFF. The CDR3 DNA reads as TGTGCCAGCTCACCTTCTAATACTGAAGCTTTCTTT.

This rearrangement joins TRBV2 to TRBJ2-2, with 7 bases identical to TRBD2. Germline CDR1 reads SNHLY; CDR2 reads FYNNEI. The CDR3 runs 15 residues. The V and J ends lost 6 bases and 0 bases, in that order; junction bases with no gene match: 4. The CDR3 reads CASRRDYANTGELFF. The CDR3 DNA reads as TGTGCCAGCAGGAGGGACTACGCGAACACCGGGGAGCTGTTTTTT.

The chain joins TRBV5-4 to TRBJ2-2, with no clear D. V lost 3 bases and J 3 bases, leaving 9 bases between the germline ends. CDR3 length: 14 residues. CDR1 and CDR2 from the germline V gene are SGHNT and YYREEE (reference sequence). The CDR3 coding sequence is TGTGCCAGCAGCTCGTCCGTTCACACCGGGGAGCTGTTTTTT. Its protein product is CASSSSVHTGELFF.

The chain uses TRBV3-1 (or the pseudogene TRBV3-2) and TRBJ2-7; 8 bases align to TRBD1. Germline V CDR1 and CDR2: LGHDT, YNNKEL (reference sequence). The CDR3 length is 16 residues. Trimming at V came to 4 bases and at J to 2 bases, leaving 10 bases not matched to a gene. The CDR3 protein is CASSRGQETLPYEQYF. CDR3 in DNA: TGTGCCAGCAGCCGGGGACAGGAAACCCTCCCCTACGAGCAGTACTTC.

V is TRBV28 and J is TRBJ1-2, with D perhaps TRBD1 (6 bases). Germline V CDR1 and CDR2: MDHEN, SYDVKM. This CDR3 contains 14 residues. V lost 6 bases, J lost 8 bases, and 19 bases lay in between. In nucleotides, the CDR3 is TGTGCCAGCAGCCGCGTTCTACAGGGCGAGGGCTACACCTTC. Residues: CASSRVLQGEGYTF.

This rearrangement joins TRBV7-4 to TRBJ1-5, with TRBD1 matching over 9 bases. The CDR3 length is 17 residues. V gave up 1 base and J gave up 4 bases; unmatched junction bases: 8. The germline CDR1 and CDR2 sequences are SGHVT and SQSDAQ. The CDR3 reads CASSLVSDRGCNQPQHF. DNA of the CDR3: TGTGCCAGCAGCTTAGTTTCGGACAGGGGTTGTAATCAGCCCCAGCATTTT. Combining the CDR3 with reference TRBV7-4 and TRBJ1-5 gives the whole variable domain GAGVSQSPRYKVAKRGRDVALRCDSISGHVTLYWYRQTLGQGSEVLTYSQSDAQRDKSGRPSGRFSAERPERSVSTLKIQRTEQGDSAVYLCASSLVSDRGCNQPQHFGDGTRLSIL.

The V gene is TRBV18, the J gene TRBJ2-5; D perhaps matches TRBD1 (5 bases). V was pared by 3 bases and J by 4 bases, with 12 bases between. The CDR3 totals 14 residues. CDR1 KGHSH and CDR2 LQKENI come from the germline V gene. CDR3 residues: CASSPLGRAETQYF. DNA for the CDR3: TGTGCCAGCTCACCCCTGGGCAGGGCAGAGACCCAGTACTTC.

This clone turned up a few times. DNA of the CDR3: TGTGCCAGCAGCCCCCGCGCGGGGGCGTCCTACGAGCAGTACTTC. This encodes CASSPRAGASYEQYF. The rearrangement joins TRBV11-2 to TRBJ2-7, with D maybe TRBD2 (7 bases). The V and J ends lost 5 bases and 1 base respectively, with 15 bases between them. The CDR3 totals 15 residues. Looked up from germline, CDR1 is SGHAT and CDR2 is FQNNGV.

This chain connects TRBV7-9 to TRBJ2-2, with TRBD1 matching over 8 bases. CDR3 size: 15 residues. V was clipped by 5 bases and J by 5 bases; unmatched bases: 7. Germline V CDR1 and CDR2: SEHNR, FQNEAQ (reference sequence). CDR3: CASSPRDRRTGELFF. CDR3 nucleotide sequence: TGTGCCAGCAGCCCCCGGGACAGGCGGACCGGGGAGCTGTTTTTT.

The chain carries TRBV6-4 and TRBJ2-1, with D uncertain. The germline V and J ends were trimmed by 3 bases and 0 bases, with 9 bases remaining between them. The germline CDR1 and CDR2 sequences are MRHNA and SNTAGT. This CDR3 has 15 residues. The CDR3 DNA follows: TGTGCCAGCAGTGAACTCCCCCACTCCTACAATGAGCAGTTCTTC. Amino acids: CASSELPHSYNEQFF.

Here the CDR3 reads CAWSVQDRWGYGYTF. In DNA form, the CDR3 reads TGTGCCTGGAGTGTACAGGACAGGTGGGGCTATGGCTACACCTTC. V is TRBV30 and J is TRBJ1-2; 7 nucleotides agree with TRBD1. With 0 bases clipped from V and 4 bases from J, the junction kept 8 bases outside the gene matches. Germline V lookup: CDR1 GTSNPN, CDR2 SVGIG (reference sequence). The CDR3 contains 15 residues.

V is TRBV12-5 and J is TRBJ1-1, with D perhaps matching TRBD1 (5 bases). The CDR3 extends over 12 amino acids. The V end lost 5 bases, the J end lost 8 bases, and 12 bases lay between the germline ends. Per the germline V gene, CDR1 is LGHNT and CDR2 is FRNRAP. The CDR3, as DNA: TGTGCTAGTGGTCCCTGGGGCGGCGAAGCTTTCTTT. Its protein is CASGPWGGEAFF. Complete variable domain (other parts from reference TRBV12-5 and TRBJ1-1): DARVTQTPRHKVTEMGQEVTMRCQPILGHNTVFWYRQTMMQGLELLAYFRNRAPLDDSGMPKDRFSAEMPDATLATLKIQPSEPRDSAVYFCASGPWGGEAFFGQGTRLTVV.

The CDR3 DNA reads TGTGCCAGCAGTGATCAGGAGGGGCTGAACACTGAAGCTTTCTTT. Encoded protein: CASSDQEGLNTEAFF. This chain joins TRBV25-1 and TRBJ1-1, with TRBD1 as a possible D gene (5 bases). Trimming removed 3 bases at V and 0 bases at J, with 11 bases between. The CDR3 is 15 amino acids. The V gene's germline CDR1 is MGHDK and CDR2 SYGVNS.

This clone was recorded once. The CDR3 DNA follows: TGTGCCTGGAGTCTCACGTTACTAGCGGGGGGGCTGCTAACGCAGTATTTT. Translation gives CAWSLTLLAGGLLTQYF. The chain joins TRBV30 to TRBJ2-3; 13 nucleotides align to TRBD2. Trimming removed 2 bases from V and 9 bases from J; junction bases left unmatched: 14. The germline gives CDR1 GTSNPN, CDR2 SVGIG (reference sequence). This CDR3 spans 17 amino acids. The whole variable domain, filled in from reference TRBV30 and TRBJ2-3, reads SQTIHQWPATLVQPVGSPLSLECTVEGTSNPNLYWYRQAAGRGLQLLFYSVGIGQISSEVPQNLSASRPQDRQFILSSKKLLLSDSGFYLCAWSLTLLAGGLLTQYFGPGTRLTVL.